Listed here are 6 T cell receptor beta chains from one sample, sequenced in a study of blood T cell repertoires in COVID-19. The data were produced by immunoSEQ multiplex PCR, yet TCRdb's version contains in-frame clones alone and is incomplete. Of roughly 160,000 clones listed, roughly 84% are singletons. The sequencing sample was made of peripheral blood. These receptors were obtained from a woman older than 75 with active or convalescent COVID-19.

The V call is TRBV19, the J call TRBJ2-1, with TRBD1 as a possible D gene (5 bases). This CDR3 spans 16 amino acids. V was pared by 5 bases and J by 2 bases, with 16 bases between. Germline V gene sequence: CDR1 LNHDA, CDR2 SQIVND (reference sequence). CDR3 sequence (DNA): TGTGCCAGTAGTGATTCGGCAACCAGGGCCTACAATGAGCAGTTCTTC. This gives the protein CASSDSATRAYNEQFF.

This clone came up once. This chain links TRBV6-5 with TRBJ1-2, with D perhaps matching TRBD1 (5 bases). V lost 6 bases to trimming and J lost 4 bases, with 15 bases between them. The CDR3 is made up of 14 amino acids. Germline CDR1 MNHEY, CDR2 SVGAGI. The CDR3 loop reads CASRGGLQGYGYTF. The CDR3 region has the DNA TGTGCCAGCAGGGGAGGTCTTCAGGGCTATGGCTACACCTTC.

V is TRBV7-2 and J is TRBJ2-1; D remains unclear. The CDR3 sequence is 16 residues long. Trimming left V 1 base short and J 3 bases short, with 13 bases between. Per germline, CDR1 SGHTA and CDR2 FQGNSA. The CDR3 coding sequence is TGTGCCAGCAGCTTAGATCATTCACTCCTCTACAATGAGCAGTTCTTC. This codes for CASSLDHSLLYNEQFF.

The chain is built from TRBV7-3 and TRBJ2-2; TRBD2 is a possible D gene (6 bases). CDR3 length equals 15 residues. Germline V lookup: CDR1 SGHTA, CDR2 FQGTGA. The V end was cut by 5 bases, the J end by 2 bases, with 12 bases between. The CDR3 DNA reads TGTGCCAGCAGCACCGCGGGGCAAAACACCGGGGAGCTGTTTTTT. Protein sequence: CASSTAGQNTGELFF.

J is TRBJ2-7 and V is TRBV19; TRBD1 is a possible D gene (6 bases). The V gene lost 6 bases and the J gene lost 4 bases, with 19 bases spanning the gap. This CDR3 region has 15 residues. Germline-derived CDR1 and CDR2 are LNHDA and SQIVND (reference sequence). In DNA form, the CDR3 reads TGTGCCAGTAGCAAGGGGGACGGACGTGGGTACGAGCAGTACTTC. It is translated as CASSKGDGRGYEQYF.

The rearrangement uses TRBV10-2 and TRBJ2-7; D gene unclear. This CDR3 contains 11 residues. V lost 1 base and J lost 5, with 3 bases in between. Germline V CDR1 and CDR2: WSHSY, SAAADI. The CDR3 spells CASSELDEQYF. CDR3 nucleotide sequence: TGCGCCAGCAGTGAGTTAGACGAGCAGTACTTC.